This T cell receptor beta chain is from a study of early T cells in non-severe SARS-CoV-2 infection. V lost 4 bases, J lost 2 bases, and 15 bases lay in between. The germline gives CDR1 MNHEY, CDR2 SVGEGT. CDR3 length equals 15 residues. In its sample, this clonotype was seen a few times. TCRdb re-called the 5' RACE reads through MiXCR, storing one row per CDR3 protein. Of about 72,000 distinct CDR3 sequences in the sample, around 9.1% were seen once. This clonotype was sampled from an adult who was a healthcare worker with PCR-confirmed SARS-CoV-2 infection or an uninfected control (not recorded which). Here the sequenced sample was whole blood, taken at baseline. This rearrangement joins TRBV6-2 or TRBV6-3 to TRBJ2-7, with a weak D call TRBD1 (5 bases). The DNA for the CDR3 is TGTGCCAGCAGTTCACAGGTAGTGACGACCTACGAGCAGTACTTC. It specifies CASSSQVVTTYEQYF.